This T cell receptor beta chain was identified in a study of cytotoxic CD8 clonotypes in ibrutinib-treated CLL. CDR1 is SGHTA and CDR2 is FQGNSA in the germline V gene. The CDR3 loop spans 16 amino acids. The J segment lost 6 bases and the V segment lost 1 base, leaving 10 bases of the junction unmatched. TCRdb's copy holds only in-frame clones and misses some; the assay was immunoSEQ multiplex PCR. The sample lists more than 85,000 clones; roughly three quarters were seen once. This clonotype was obtained from a human donor with chronic lymphocytic leukemia. The specimen was PBMCs, collected after 24 months of ibrutinib treatment. The rearrangement links TRBV7-2 to TRBJ2-7, with 9 bases lining up with TRBD2. The CDR3 coding sequence is TGTGCCAGCAGCTTAGATCGCGGGACTAGCATCTCCGAGCAGTACTTC. It specifies CASSLDRGTSISEQYF.